The 6 T cell receptor beta chains given below trace back to one sample, sequenced in a study of shared clonotypes between healthy human individuals. TCRdb's table, derived via immunoSEQ multiplex PCR, lists solely in-frame clones and lacks some. Among approximately 2.5 million clones listed, 93% were seen once. Sequenced sample: naive CD4+ T cells from PBMCs. Stated subset: CD45RA+ positively selected. The receptors stem from a man younger than 30 in good health. Some clones in this sample may be carry-over from other donors' samples.

The chain recombines TRBV25-1 with TRBJ2-7; D is unclear. Looked up from germline, CDR1 is MGHDK and CDR2 is SYGVNS. This CDR3 has 11 residues. The V end lost 4 bases, the J end lost 4 bases, and 5 bases lay between the germline ends. The CDR3, as DNA: TGTGCCAGCAGTGGGGTATACGAGCAGTACTTC. As protein: CASSGVYEQYF.

This clone has just one count. V gene TRBV28 combines with J gene TRBJ1-4; weak D call: TRBD1 (5 bases). Germline CDR1 reads MDHEN; CDR2 reads SYDVKM. Trimming removed 4 bases from V and 6 bases from J, with 12 bases in between. This CDR3 comprises 14 residues. CDR3 protein: CASSSSGTYEKLFF. In DNA form, the CDR3 reads TGTGCCAGCAGTTCCTCCGGGACTTATGAAAAACTGTTTTTT. The full variable domain, completed using reference TRBV28 and TRBJ1-4, is DVKVTQSSRYLVKRTGEKVFLECVQDMDHENMFWYRQDPGLGLRLIYFSYDVKMKEKGDIPEGYSVSREKKERFSLILESASTNQTSMYLCASSSSGTYEKLFFGSGTQLSVL.

There are a few counts of this clone. Here the CDR3 DNA reads TGTGCCAGCAGTGAGGTCGGGACACCCCAAGAGACCCAGTACTTC. Its protein is CASSEVGTPQETQYF. The V and J genes are TRBV25-1 and TRBJ2-5, with a possible D match to TRBD1 (6 bases). Germline V gene sequence: CDR1 MGHDK, CDR2 SYGVNS. The CDR3 contains 15 residues. V lost 3 bases, J lost 1 base, and 12 bases lay in between.

To note about this clone: Other nucleotide sequences in the sample specify the same CDR3. The chain has TRBV28 and TRBJ2-3; 7 bases match TRBD1. The germline V gene has CDR1 MDHEN and CDR2 SYDVKM. V lost 5 bases and J lost 1; bases outside the gene matches: 0. The CDR3 consists of 13 residues. CDR3 bases: TGTGCCAGCAGTGGACAGGGCACAGATACGCAGTATTTT. It is translated as CASSGQGTDTQYF.

The J gene is TRBJ2-5, the V gene TRBV7-2, with no clear D. Trimming removed 3 bases at V and 5 bases at J, with 10 bases between. Germline V gene sequence: CDR1 SGHTA, CDR2 FQGNSA. CDR3 length: 13 amino acids. The CDR3 protein is CASSFSPTETQYF. CDR3 coding DNA: TGTGCCAGCAGCTTTTCCCCAACCGAGACCCAGTACTTC.

In regard to this clone: The sample contains more than one DNA sequence encoding this CDR3. The rearrangement uses TRBV5-1 and TRBJ2-5, with D perhaps assigned TRBD1 or TRBD2 (5 bases each). The CDR3 runs 14 residues. Germline V gene sequence: CDR1 SGHRS, CDR2 YFSETQ. The ends were cut back, 3 bases at V and 2 bases at J, with 11 bases in the middle. CDR3 DNA: TGCGCCAGCAGCTCCGGGACGGCACAAGAGACCCAGTACTTC. As protein: CASSSGTAQETQYF.